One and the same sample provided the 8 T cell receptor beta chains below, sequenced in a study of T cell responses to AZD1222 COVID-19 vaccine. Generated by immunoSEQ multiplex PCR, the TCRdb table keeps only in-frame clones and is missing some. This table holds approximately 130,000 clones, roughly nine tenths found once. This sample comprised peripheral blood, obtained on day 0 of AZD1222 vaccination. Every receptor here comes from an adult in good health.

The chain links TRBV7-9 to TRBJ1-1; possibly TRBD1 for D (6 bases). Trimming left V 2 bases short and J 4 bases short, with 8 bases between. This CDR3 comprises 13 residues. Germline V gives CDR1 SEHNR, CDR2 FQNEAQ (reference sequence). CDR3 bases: TGTGCCAGCAGCTTACAGGGGACCACTGAAGCTTTCTTT. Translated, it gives CASSLQGTTEAFF.

CDR3 DNA: TGTGCCAGCAGCCTCGAGTCTCCTACCGGGGAGCTGTTTTTT. Translating gives CASSLESPTGELFF. The chain recombines TRBV7-9 with TRBJ2-2, with D unresolved. Germline V lookup: CDR1 SEHNR, CDR2 FQNEAQ (reference sequence). The CDR3 contains 14 residues. V was shortened by 5 bases and J by 5 bases, with 12 bases between the two germline ends.

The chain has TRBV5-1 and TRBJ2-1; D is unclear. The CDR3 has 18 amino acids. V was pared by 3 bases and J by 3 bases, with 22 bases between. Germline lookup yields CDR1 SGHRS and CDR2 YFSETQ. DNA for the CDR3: TGCGCCAGCAGCTCCCCTTATGACCCTACTACCCGCTACAATGAGCAGTTCTTC. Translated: CASSSPYDPTTRYNEQFF.

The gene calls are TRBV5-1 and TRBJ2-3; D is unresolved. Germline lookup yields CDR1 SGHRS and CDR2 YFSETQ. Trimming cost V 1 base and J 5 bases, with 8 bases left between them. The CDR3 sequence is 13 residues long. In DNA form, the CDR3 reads TGCGCCAGCAGCTTGTTTGAGAGAGATACGCAGTATTTT. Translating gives CASSLFERDTQYF.

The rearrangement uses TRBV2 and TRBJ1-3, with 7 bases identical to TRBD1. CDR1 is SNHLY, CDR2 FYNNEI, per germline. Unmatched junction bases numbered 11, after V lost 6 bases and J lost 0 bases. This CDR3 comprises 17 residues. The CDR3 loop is CASSERGTAISGNTIYF. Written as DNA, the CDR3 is TGTGCCAGCAGCGAAAGGGGGACAGCGATCTCTGGAAACACCATATATTTT.

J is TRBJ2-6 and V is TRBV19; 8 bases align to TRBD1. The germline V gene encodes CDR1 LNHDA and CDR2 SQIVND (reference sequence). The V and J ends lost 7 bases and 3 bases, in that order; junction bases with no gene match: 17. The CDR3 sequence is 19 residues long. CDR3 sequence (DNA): TGTGCCAGTACCCCATGGTCGGACAGGGATATGAGTGGGGCCAACGTCCTGACTTTC. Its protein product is CASTPWSDRDMSGANVLTF.

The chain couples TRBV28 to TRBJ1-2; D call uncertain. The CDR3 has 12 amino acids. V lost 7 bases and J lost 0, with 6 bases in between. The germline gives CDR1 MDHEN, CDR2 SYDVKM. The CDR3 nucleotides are TGTGCCAGCAATGGCCCTAACTATGGCTACACCTTC. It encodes CASNGPNYGYTF.

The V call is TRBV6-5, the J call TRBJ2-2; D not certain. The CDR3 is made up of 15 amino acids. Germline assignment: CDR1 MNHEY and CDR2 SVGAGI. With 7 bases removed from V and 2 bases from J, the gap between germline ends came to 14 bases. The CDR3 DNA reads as TGTGCCAGCACCCCCCGGAGTCAAAACACCGGGGAGCTGTTTTTT. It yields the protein CASTPRSQNTGELFF.